This T cell receptor beta chain was captured in a study of T-cell memory formation after mild COVID-19. Across the study: There were largely donor-specific TCR clusters.

Trimming cost V 3 bases and J 3 bases, with 11 bases left between them. Looked up from germline, CDR1 is MDHEN and CDR2 is SYDVKM. The CDR3 loop spans 14 amino acids. The 5'RACE method, run with constant-segment primers, produced TCR alpha and TCR beta cDNA libraries (carrying sample barcodes and UMIs). TCRdb ran MiXCR on the 5' RACE reads and lists one entry per CDR3 protein. The table has tens of thousands of distinct CDR3 sequences, 6% to 8% seen once. Sequencing was carried out using PBMCs or a T cell subset sorted from them (not recorded which). The TCR comes from a man aged 18-30 years who had mild COVID-19 (a few samples of this study predate the infection). Cell type and time point are not known. The chain is built from TRBV28 and TRBJ1-1, with a weak D call TRBD1 (6 bases). The CDR3 DNA is TGTGCCAGCAGTTTGGCCAGGGGAGACACTGAAGCTTTCTTT. Its protein product is CASSLARGDTEAFF.